The clone carrying this T cell receptor beta chain has just a few counts. The antigen is unknown. Only in-frame clones appear in the TCRdb table, and some are missing; sequencing was by immunoSEQ multiplex PCR. The table shows about 1,300 clones, with about 25% occurring only once. The data belong to a study of T cells in localized non-small cell lung cancer. Trimming took 0 bases from V and 2 from J; bases not matched to a gene: 1. The CDR3 sequence is 14 residues long. Per the germline V gene, CDR1 is ENHRY and CDR2 is SYGVKD. The study's findings and limits: Those with higher blood T cell density had longer overall survival. Sequencing involved a lone tumor region, leaving heterogeneity possible.

V usage is TRBV10-3 and J usage is TRBJ2-7, with 7 bases lining up with TRBD1. The sample in question was lung tumor tissue, obtained before any cancer treatment. This clonotype originated in a male donor older than 55 with stage I lung adenocarcinoma. CDR3 bases: TGTGCCATCAGTGAGTCTGGGACAGCCTACGAGCAGTACTTC. Protein: CAISESGTAYEQYF.